This TCR beta chain is drawn from a study of cytotoxic CD8 clonotypes in ibrutinib-treated CLL. As regards this clone: The antigen remains unidentified.

The intended depth for sequencing was 1 in 200,000 to 1 in 1 million T cells. Assay used: immunoSEQ multiplex PCR; TCRdb lists only in-frame clones, some missing. Among 40,000 or so clones listed, under 80% were seen once. Findings and caveats of the study: Higher circulating CD8+ T-cell counts strongly accompanied higher baseline clonality, above age-matched healthy donors. The clonality went up when patients responded to ibrutinib and dropped back toward baseline at progression.

The CDR3 totals 18 residues. V lost 1 base and J lost 0; bases outside the gene matches: 10. Germline V gene sequence: CDR1 SGHDT, CDR2 YYEEEE. The clonotype was recovered from a human donor with chronic lymphocytic leukemia. The starting material was PBMCs, obtained at disease progression, from a patient treated with ibrutinib. V gene TRBV5-6 combines with J gene TRBJ1-1; 9 bases map to TRBD1. For the CDR3, the DNA is TGTGCCAGCAGCTTGCCCGGGACAGGGTCGGCGCTGAACACTGAAGCTTTCTTT. It is translated as CASSLPGTGSALNTEAFF.